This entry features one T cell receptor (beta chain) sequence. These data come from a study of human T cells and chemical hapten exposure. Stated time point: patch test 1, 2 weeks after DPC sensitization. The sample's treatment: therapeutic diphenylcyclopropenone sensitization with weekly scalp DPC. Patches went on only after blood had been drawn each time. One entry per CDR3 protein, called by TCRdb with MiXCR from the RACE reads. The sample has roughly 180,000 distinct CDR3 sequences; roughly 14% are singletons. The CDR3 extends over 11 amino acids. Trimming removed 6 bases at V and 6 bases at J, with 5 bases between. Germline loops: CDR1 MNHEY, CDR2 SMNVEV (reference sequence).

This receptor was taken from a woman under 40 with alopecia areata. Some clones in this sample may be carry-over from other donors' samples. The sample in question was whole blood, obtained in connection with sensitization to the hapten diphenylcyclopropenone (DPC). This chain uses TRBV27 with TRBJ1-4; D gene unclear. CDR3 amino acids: CASRADEKLFF. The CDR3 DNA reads TGTGCCAGCAGGGCAGATGAAAAACTGTTTTTT. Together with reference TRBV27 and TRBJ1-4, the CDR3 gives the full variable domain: EAQVTQNPRYLITVTGKKLTVTCSQNMNHEYMSWYRQDPGLGLRQIYYSMNVEVTDKGDVPEGYKVSRKEKRNFPLILESPSPNQTSLYFCASRADEKLFFGSGTQLSVL.